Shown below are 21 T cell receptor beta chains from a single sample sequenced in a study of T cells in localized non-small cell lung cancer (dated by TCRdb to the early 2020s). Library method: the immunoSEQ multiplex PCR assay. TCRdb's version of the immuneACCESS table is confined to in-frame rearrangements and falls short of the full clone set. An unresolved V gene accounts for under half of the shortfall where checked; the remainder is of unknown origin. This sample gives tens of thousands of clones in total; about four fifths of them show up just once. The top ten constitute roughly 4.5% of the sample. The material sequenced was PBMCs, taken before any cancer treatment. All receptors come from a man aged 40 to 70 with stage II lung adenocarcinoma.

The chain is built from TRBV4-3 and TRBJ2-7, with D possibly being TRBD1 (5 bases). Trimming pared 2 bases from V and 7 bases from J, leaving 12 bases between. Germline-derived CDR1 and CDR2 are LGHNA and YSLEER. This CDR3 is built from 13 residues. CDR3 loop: CASSQLGAREQYF. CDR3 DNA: TGCGCCAGCAGCCAACTAGGGGCCCGGGAGCAGTACTTC.

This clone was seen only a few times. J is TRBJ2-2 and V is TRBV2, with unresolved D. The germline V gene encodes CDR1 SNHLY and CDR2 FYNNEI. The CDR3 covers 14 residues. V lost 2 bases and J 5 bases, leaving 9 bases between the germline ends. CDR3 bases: TGTGCCAGCAGTGAAAATGATCCTACCGGGGAGCTGTTTTTT. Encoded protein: CASSENDPTGELFF.

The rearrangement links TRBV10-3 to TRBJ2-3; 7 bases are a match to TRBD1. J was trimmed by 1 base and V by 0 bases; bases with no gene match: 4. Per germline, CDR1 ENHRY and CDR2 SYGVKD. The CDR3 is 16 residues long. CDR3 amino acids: CAISESTGSRTDTQYF. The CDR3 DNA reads TGTGCCATCAGTGAGTCGACAGGGAGCCGCACAGATACGCAGTATTTT.

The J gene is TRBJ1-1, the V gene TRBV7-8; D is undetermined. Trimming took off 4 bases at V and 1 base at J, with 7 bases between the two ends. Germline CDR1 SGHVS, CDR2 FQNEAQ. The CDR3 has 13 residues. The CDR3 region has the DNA TGTGCCAGCAGCTCGACGGAGAACACTGAAGCTTTCTTT. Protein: CASSSTENTEAFF.

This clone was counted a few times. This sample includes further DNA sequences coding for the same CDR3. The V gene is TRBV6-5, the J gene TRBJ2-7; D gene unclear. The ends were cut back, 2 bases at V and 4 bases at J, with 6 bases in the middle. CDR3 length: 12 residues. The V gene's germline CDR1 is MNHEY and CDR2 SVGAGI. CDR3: CASSYGPYEQYF. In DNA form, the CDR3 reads TGTGCCAGCAGTTACGGACCTTACGAGCAGTACTTC.

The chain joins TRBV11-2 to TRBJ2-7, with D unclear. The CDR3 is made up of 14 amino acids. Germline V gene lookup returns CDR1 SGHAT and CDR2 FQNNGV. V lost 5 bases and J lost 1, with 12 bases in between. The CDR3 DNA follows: TGTGCCAGCAGCCCCCGTAGGATTTCCTACGAGCAGTACTTC. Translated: CASSPRRISYEQYF.

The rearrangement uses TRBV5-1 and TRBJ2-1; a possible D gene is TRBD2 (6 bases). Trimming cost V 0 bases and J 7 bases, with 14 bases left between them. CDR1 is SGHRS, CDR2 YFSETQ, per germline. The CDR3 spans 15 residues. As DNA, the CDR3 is TGCGCCAGCAGCTTGGCCGTGACTAGTATGAATGAGCAGTTCTTC. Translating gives CASSLAVTSMNEQFF.

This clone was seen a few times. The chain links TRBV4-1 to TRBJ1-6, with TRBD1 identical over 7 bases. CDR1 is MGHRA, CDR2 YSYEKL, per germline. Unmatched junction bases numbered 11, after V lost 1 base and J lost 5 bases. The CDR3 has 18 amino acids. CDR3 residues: CASSQGRNRGYNNSPLHF. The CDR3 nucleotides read TGCGCCAGCAGCCAAGGTCGCAACAGGGGATATAATAATTCACCCCTCCACTTT.

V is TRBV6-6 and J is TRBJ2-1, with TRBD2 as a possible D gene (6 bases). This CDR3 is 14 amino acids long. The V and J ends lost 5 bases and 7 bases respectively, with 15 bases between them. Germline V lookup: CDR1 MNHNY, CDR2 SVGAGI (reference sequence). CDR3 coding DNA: TGTGCCAGCAGTGGGGAGCGGGTGGATAATGAGCAGTTCTTC. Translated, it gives CASSGERVDNEQFF.

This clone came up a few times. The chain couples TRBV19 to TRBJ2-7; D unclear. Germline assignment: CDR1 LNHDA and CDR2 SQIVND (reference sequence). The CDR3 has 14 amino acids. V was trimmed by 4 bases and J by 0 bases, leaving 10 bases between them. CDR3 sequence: CASSTVYSSYEQYF. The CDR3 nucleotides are TGTGCCAGTAGTACGGTCTATAGCTCCTACGAGCAGTACTTC.

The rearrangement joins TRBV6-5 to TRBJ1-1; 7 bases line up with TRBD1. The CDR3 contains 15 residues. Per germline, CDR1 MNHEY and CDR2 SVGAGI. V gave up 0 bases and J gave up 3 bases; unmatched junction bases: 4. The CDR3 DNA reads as TGTGCCAGCAGTTACTCGCCCAGGGGGGACACTGAAGCTTTCTTT. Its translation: CASSYSPRGDTEAFF.

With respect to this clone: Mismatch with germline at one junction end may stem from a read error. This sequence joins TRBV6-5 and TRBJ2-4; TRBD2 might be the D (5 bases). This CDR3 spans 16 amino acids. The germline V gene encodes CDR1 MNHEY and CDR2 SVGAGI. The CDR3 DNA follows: TGTGCCAGCAGTTACTCAAAGGGAGTAGCCCAAAACATTCAGTACTTC. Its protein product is CASSYSKGVAQNIQYF.

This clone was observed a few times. CDR3 protein: CASSIDGAENEQYF. The CDR3 bases are TGTGCCAGTAGTATCGACGGGGCAGAAAACGAGCAGTACTTC. The chain carries TRBV19 and TRBJ2-7, with D perhaps being TRBD1 or TRBD2 (5 bases each). CDR3 size: 14 residues. Germline CDR1 and CDR2: LNHDA and SQIVND (reference sequence). V gave up 3 bases and J gave up 5 bases, with 14 bases separating them.

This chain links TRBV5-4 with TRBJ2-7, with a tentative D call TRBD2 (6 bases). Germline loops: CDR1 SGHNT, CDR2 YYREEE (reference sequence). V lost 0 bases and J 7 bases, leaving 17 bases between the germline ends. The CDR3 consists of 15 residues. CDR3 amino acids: CASSLEAGSGMEQYF. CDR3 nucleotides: TGTGCCAGCAGCTTGGAGGCGGGATCTGGGATGGAGCAGTACTTC.

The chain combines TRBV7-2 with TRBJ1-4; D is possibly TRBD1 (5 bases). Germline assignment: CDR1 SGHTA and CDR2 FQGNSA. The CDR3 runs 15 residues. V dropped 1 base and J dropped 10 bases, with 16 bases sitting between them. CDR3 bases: TGTGCCAGCAGCTTAGGCGCGGCAGGGAGGGGAAAACTGTTTTTT. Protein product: CASSLGAAGRGKLFF.

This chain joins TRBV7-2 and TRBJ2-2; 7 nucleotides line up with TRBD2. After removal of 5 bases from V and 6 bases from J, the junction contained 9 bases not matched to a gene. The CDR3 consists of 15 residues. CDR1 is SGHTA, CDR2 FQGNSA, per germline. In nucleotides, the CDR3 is TGTGCCAGCAGCCCCTGGGCGGGAGCGTCCGGGGAGCTGTTTTTT. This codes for CASSPWAGASGELFF.

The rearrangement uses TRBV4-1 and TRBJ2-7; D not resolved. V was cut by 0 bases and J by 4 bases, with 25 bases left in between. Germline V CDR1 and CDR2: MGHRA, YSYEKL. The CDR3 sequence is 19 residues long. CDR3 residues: CASSQENPFRKGSLYEQYF. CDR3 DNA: TGCGCCAGCAGCCAAGAAAATCCCTTTCGTAAGGGATCCCTTTACGAGCAGTACTTC.

DNA of the CDR3: TGTGCCAGCAGTGTTGGACAGCAGAACACTGAAGCTTTCTTT. It translates to CASSVGQQNTEAFF. The chain has TRBV2 and TRBJ1-1; D possibly corresponds to TRBD1 (6 bases). The CDR3 sequence is 14 residues long. V was trimmed by 4 bases and J by 1 base, leaving 10 bases between them. The germline gives CDR1 SNHLY, CDR2 FYNNEI.

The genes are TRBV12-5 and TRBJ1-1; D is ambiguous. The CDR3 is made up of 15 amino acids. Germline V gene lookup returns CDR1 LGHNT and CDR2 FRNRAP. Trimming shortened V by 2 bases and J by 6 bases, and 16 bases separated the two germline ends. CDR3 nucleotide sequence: TGTGCTAGTGGTTTGAGACGTTCGGGGAGCGCTGAAGCTTTCTTT. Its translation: CASGLRRSGSAEAFF.

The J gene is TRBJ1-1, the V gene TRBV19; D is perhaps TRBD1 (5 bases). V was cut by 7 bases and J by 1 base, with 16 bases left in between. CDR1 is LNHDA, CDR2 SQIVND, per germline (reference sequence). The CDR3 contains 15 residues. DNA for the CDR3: TGTGCCAGTATACGGACACACCTAGGGAACACTGAAGCTTTCTTT. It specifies CASIRTHLGNTEAFF.

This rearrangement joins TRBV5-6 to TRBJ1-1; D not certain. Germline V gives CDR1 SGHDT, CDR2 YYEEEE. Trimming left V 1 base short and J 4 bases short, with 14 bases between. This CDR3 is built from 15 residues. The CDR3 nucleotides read TGTGCCAGCAGCTTGACCAACACCGTATTCACTGAAGCTTTCTTT. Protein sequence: CASSLTNTVFTEAFF.